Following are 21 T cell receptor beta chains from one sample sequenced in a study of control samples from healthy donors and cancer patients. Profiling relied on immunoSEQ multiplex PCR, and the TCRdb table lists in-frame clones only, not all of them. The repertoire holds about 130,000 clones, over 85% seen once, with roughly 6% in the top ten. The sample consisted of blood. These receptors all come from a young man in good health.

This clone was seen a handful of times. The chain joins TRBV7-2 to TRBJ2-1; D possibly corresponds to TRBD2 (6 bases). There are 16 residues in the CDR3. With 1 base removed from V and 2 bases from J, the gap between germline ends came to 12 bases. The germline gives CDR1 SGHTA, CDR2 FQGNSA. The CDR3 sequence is CASSLGRQRAYNEQFF. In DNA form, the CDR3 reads TGTGCCAGCAGCTTAGGTAGACAGCGGGCCTACAATGAGCAGTTCTTC.

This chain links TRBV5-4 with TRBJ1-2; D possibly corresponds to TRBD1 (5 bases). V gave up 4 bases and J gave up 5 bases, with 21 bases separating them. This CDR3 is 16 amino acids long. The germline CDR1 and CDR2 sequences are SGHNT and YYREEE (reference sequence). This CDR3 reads CASSLPGRPLPYGYTF. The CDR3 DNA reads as TGTGCCAGCAGCCTACCAGGGAGGCCCCTCCCTTATGGCTACACCTTC.

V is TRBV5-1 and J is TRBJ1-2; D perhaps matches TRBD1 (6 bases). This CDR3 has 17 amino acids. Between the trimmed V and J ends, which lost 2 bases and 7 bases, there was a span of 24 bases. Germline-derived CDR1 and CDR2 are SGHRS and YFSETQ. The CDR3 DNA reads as TGCGCCAGCAGCTTTGAGACAGGCGGATTACCGGGTAGTGGCTACACCTTC. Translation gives CASSFETGGLPGSGYTF.

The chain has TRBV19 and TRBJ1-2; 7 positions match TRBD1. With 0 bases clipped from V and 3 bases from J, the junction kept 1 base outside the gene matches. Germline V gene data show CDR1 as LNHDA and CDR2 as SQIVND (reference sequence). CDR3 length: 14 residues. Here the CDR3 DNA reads TGTGCCAGTAGTATAGAGACAGGGTACTATGGCTACACCTTC. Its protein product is CASSIETGYYGYTF.

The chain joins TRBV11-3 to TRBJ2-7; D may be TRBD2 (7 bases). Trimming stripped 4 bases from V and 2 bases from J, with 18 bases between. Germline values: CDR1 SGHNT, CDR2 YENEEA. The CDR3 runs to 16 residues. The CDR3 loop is CASSCRPRGATYEQYF. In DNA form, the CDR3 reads TGTGCCAGCAGCTGTCGCCCCCGGGGGGCGACCTACGAGCAGTACTTC.

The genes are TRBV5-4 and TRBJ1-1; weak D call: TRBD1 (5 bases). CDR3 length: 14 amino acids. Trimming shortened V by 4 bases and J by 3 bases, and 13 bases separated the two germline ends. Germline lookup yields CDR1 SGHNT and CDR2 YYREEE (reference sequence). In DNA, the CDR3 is TGTGCCAGCAGCCTTACCGGGACTTACACTGAAGCTTTCTTT. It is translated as CASSLTGTYTEAFF.

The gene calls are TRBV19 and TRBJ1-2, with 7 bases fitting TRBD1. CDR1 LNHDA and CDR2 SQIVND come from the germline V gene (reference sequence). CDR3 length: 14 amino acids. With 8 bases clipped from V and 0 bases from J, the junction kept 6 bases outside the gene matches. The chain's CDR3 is CASSPGQSNYGYTF. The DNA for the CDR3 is TGTGCCAGTTCCCCGGGACAGTCTAACTATGGCTACACCTTC.

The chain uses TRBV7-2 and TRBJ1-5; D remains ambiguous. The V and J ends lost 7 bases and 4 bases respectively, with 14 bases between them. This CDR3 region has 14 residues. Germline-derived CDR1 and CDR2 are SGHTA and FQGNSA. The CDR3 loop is CASNLDGPNQPQHF. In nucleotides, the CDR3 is TGTGCCAGCAACCTAGACGGGCCAAATCAGCCCCAGCATTTT. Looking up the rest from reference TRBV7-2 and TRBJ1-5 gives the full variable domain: GAGVSQSPSNKVTEKGKDVELRCDPISGHTALYWYRQSLGQGLEFLIYFQGNSAPDKSGLPSDRFSAERTGGSVSTLTIQRTQQEDSAVYLCASNLDGPNQPQHFGDGTRLSIL.

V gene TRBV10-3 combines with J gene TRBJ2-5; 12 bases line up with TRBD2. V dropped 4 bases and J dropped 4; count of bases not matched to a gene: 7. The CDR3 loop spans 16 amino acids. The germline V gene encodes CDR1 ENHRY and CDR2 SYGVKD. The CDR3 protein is CAISASSGGAGETQYF. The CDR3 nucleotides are TGTGCCATCAGTGCCTCTAGCGGGGGGGCGGGAGAGACCCAGTACTTC.

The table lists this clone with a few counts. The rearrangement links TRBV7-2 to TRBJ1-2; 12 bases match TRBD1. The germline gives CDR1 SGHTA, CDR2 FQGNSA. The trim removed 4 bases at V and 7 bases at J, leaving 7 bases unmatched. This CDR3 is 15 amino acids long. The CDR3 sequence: CASSSRGQGASGYTF. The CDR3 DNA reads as TGTGCCAGCAGCTCCAGGGGACAGGGGGCGAGTGGCTACACCTTC.

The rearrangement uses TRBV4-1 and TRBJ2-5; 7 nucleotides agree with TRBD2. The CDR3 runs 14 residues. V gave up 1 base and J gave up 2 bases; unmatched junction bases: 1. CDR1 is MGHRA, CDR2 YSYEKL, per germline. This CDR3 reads CASSQGGGQETQYF. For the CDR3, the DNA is TGCGCCAGCAGCCAAGGGGGGGGTCAAGAGACCCAGTACTTC.

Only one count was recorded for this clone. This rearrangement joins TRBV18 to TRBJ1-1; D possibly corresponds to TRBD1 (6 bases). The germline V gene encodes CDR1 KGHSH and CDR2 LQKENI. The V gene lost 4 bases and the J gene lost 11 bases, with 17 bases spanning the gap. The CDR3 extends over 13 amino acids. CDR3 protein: CASSLSGQRNAFF. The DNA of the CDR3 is TGTGCCAGCTCACTTTCCGGACAGCGGAACGCTTTCTTT.

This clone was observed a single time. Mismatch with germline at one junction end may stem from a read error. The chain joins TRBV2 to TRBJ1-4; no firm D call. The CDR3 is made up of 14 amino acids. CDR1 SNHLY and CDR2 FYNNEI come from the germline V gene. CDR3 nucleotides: TGTGCCGGCAGTGAAAACAACAAAAATGAAAAACTGTTTTTT. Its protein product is CAGSENNKNEKLFF.

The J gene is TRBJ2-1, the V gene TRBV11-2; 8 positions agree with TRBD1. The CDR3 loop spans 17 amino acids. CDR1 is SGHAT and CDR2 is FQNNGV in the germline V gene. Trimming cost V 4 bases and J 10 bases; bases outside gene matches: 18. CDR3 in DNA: TGTGCCAGCAGCTCCCAGGTCCTCCGGACAGGGTATGGAGAGCAGTTCTTC. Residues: CASSSQVLRTGYGEQFF.

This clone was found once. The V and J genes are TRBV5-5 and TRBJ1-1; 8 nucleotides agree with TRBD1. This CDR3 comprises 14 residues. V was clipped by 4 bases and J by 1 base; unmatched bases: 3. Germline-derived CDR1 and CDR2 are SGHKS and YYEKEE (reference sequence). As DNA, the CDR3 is TGTGCCAGCAGCCCGACAGGGGAGAACACTGAAGCTTTCTTT. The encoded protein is CASSPTGENTEAFF.

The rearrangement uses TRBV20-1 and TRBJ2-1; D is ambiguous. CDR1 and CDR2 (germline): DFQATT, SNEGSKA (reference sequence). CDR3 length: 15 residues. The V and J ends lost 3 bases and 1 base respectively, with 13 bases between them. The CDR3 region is CSASGQVKSYNEQFF. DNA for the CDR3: TGCAGTGCTAGTGGGCAGGTGAAATCCTACAATGAGCAGTTCTTC.

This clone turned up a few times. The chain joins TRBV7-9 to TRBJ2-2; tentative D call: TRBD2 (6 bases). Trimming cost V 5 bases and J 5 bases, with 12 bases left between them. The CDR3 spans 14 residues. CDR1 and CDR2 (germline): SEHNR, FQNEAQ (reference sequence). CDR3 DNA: TGTGCCAGCAGCCCTCGCGGGGATACCGGGGAGCTGTTTTTT. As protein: CASSPRGDTGELFF.

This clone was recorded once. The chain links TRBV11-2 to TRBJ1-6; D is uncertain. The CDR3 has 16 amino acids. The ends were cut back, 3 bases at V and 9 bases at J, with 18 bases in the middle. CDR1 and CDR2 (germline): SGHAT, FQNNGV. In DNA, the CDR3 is TGTGCCAGCAGCTTTAGCCAGGCCGACTCGGGTTCACCCCTCCACTTT. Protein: CASSFSQADSGSPLHF.

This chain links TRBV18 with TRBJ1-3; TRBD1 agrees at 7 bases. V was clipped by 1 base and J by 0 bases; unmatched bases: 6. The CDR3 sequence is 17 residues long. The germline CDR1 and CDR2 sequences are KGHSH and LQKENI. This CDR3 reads CASSPRLGQFSGNTIYF. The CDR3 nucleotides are TGTGCCAGCTCACCACGACTGGGACAGTTCTCTGGAAACACCATATATTTT.

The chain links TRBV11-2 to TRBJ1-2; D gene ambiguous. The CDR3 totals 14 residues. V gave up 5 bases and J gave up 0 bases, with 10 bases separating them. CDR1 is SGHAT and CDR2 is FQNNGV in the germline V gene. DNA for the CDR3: TGTGCCAGCAGCAGAGAGGTGGCTAACTATGGCTACACCTTC. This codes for CASSREVANYGYTF.

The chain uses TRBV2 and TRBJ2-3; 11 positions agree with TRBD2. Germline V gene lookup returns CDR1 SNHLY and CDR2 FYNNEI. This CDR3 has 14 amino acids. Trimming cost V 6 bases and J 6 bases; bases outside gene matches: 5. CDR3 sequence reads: CASSFSGGADTQYF. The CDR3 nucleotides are TGTGCCAGCAGCTTTAGCGGGGGGGCCGATACGCAGTATTTT.